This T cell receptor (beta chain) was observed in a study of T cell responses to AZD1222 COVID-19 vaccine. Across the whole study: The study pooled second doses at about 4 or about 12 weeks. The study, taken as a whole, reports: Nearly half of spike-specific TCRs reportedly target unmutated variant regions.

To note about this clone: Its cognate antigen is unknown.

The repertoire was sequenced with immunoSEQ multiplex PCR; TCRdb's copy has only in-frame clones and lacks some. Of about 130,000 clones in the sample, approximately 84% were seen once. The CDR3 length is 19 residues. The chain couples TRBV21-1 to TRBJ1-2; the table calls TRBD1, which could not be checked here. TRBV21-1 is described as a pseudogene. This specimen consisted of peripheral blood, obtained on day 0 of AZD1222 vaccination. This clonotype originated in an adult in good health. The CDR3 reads CASSKAPHSSKQVDYGYTF. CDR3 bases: TGTGCCAGCAGCAAAGCGCCCCACTCAAGTAAACAGGTTGACTATGGCTACACCTTC.